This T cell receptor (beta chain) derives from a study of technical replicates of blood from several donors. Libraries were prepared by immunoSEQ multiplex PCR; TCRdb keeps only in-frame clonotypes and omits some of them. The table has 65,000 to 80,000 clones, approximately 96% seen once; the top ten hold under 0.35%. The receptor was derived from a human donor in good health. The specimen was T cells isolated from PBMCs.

CDR3 sequence: CASSVPLSSGQQTGELFF. DNA for the CDR3: TGTGCCAGCAGCGTACCGCTGTCATCGGGACAGCAAACCGGGGAGCTGTTTTTT. V and J are TRBV9 and TRBJ2-2; 7 nucleotides agree with TRBD1. The CDR3 length is 18 residues. Germline lookup yields CDR1 SGDLS and CDR2 YYNGEE. With V trimmed by 1 base and J by 5 bases, 14 bases remained unmatched.